A single sample is the source of the 18 T cell receptor beta chains below, sequenced in a study of cytomegalovirus exposure and HLA in healthy donors. PCR was performed using 60 Vbeta and 13 Jbeta primers. Generated by immunoSEQ multiplex PCR, the TCRdb table keeps only in-frame clones and is missing some. The repertoire includes about 150,000 clones, about 70% of them detected once, and 2.1% sits in the top ten. The source material was PBMCs. These receptors came from a woman aged 60-70 years in good health and CMV-seropositive.

This chain joins TRBV12-5 and TRBJ1-2; TRBD1 aligns across 9 bases. V was clipped by 6 bases and J by 8 bases; unmatched bases: 10. CDR3 size: 14 residues. CDR1 is LGHNT and CDR2 is FRNRAP in the germline V gene. The CDR3 sequence is CASGRDREVSGYTF. The CDR3 DNA is TGTGCTAGTGGCCGGGACAGGGAGGTATCCGGCTACACCTTC.

The V and J genes are TRBV6-5 and TRBJ1-1; D not certain. The CDR3 loop spans 14 amino acids. Germline lookup yields CDR1 MNHEY and CDR2 SVGAGI. V was clipped by 2 bases and J by 5 bases, with 12 bases between them. CDR3 sequence reads: CASSYTTWRTEAFF. CDR3 DNA sequence: TGTGCCAGCAGTTACACGACATGGAGGACTGAAGCTTTCTTT.

CDR3 residues: CSVPRTGGEAFF. DNA of the CDR3: TGCAGCGTTCCAAGGACAGGGGGCGAAGCTTTCTTT. The chain has TRBV29-1 and TRBJ1-1; 11 nucleotides match TRBD1. Germline assignment: CDR1 SQVTM and CDR2 ANQGSEA. Germline trimming cut 5 bases from V and 8 bases from J; bases unmatched to any gene: 4. The length of the CDR3 is 12 residues. Combining the CDR3 with reference TRBV29-1 and TRBJ1-1 gives the whole variable domain SAVISQKPSRDICQRGTSLTIQCQVDSQVTMMFWYRQQPGQSLTLIATANQGSEATYESGFVIDKFPISRPNLTFSTLTVSNMSPEDSSIYLCSVPRTGGEAFFGQGTRLTVV.

This clone was counted between two and nine times. V usage is TRBV2 and J usage is TRBJ2-7; D is possibly TRBD1 (5 bases). This CDR3 has 13 amino acids. V lost 4 bases to trimming and J lost 2 bases, with 9 bases between them. Germline V lookup: CDR1 SNHLY, CDR2 FYNNEI. CDR3 region: CASSGQGAYEQYF. In DNA form, the CDR3 reads TGTGCCAGCAGTGGTCAAGGGGCCTACGAGCAGTACTTC.

This chain connects TRBV9 to TRBJ2-1; 9 nucleotides line up with TRBD2. CDR3 size: 16 residues. CDR1 SGDLS and CDR2 YYNGEE come from the germline V gene. Germline trimming cut 3 bases from V and 8 bases from J; bases unmatched to any gene: 12. The CDR3 sequence is CASSADLAGPRDEQFF. The CDR3 nucleotides are TGTGCCAGCAGCGCCGATCTAGCGGGGCCTAGGGATGAGCAGTTCTTC.

The DNA of the CDR3 is TGCAGCGTTCGACAGGGTGGTAATGAAAAACTGTTTTTT. Translated, it gives CSVRQGGNEKLFF. The genes are TRBV29-1 and TRBJ1-4; 7 bases fit TRBD1. With 5 bases clipped from V and 4 bases from J, the junction kept 4 bases outside the gene matches. This CDR3 spans 13 amino acids. CDR1 and CDR2 from the germline V gene are SQVTM and ANQGSEA.

This clone was recorded once. The V gene is TRBV6-1, the J gene TRBJ1-3; no clear D gene. With 6 bases removed from V and 0 bases from J, the gap between germline ends came to 9 bases. The CDR3 length is 14 residues. The germline V gene encodes CDR1 MNHNS and CDR2 SASEGT. In DNA form, the CDR3 reads TGTGCCAGCAGATCATTGAGCTCTGGAAACACCATATATTTT. This translates into CASRSLSSGNTIYF.

V and J are TRBV7-6 and TRBJ1-1; 9 bases are a match to TRBD1. Germline trimming cut 5 bases from V and 3 bases from J; bases unmatched to any gene: 4. Germline V gene data show CDR1 as SGHVS and CDR2 as FNYEAQ. There are 14 residues in the CDR3. The CDR3 region has the DNA TGTGCCAGCAGCACTGGACAGGGGTACACTGAAGCTTTCTTT. Translating gives CASSTGQGYTEAFF.

The chain couples TRBV5-1 to TRBJ2-1; 14 nucleotides align to TRBD2. The CDR3 is made up of 21 amino acids. V was clipped by 4 bases and J by 0 bases; unmatched bases: 15. CDR1 SGHRS and CDR2 YFSETQ come from the germline V gene. The DNA for the CDR3 is TGCGCCAGCAGCGGGGGGGGACTAGCGGGAGCAAGTCAAGGCTCCTACAATGAGCAGTTCTTC. Its protein is CASSGGGLAGASQGSYNEQFF.

This clone was observed a few times. The chain combines TRBV6-6 with TRBJ2-5, with D perhaps matching TRBD2 (5 bases). Germline CDR1 is MNHNY and CDR2 is SVGAGI (reference sequence). The germline V and J ends were trimmed by 7 bases and 4 bases, with 16 bases remaining between them. The CDR3 contains 14 residues. CDR3 sequence (DNA): TGTGCCAGCACCCATAGAGGGATGGGAGAGACCCAGTACTTC. It encodes CASTHRGMGETQYF.

This chain joins TRBV27 and TRBJ2-7; TRBD2 is a possible D gene (6 bases). CDR3 size: 14 residues. The germline V gene encodes CDR1 MNHEY and CDR2 SMNVEV (reference sequence). V lost 3 bases and J 2 bases, leaving 11 bases between the germline ends. The chain's CDR3 is CASSLRGWAYEQYF. In nucleotides, the CDR3 is TGTGCCAGCAGTTTGCGGGGTTGGGCCTACGAGCAGTACTTC.

The genes are TRBV4-1 and TRBJ1-2, with 9 bases aligning to TRBD1. Germline assignment: CDR1 MGHRA and CDR2 YSYEKL. This CDR3 is 15 amino acids long. V dropped 2 bases and J dropped 4; count of bases not matched to a gene: 5. The CDR3 coding sequence is TGCGCCAGCAGCCAACTGACAGGGGGTAGCTATGGCTACACCTTC. It translates to CASSQLTGGSYGYTF.

The chain is built from TRBV6-5 and TRBJ2-4; 7 nucleotides agree with TRBD2. The ends lost 0 bases at V and 5 bases at J; junction bases unmatched: 7. The CDR3 length is 16 residues. Germline CDR1 is MNHEY and CDR2 is SVGAGI. The chain's CDR3 is CASSYSSPSGQNIQYF. The CDR3 DNA is TGTGCCAGCAGTTACTCGAGTCCTAGCGGCCAAAACATTCAGTACTTC.

Only one count was recorded for this clone. The rearrangement joins TRBV10-3 to TRBJ2-1; 7 positions agree with TRBD2. V was clipped by 3 bases and J by 2 bases; unmatched bases: 4. Looked up from germline, CDR1 is ENHRY and CDR2 is SYGVKD. This CDR3 is built from 15 residues. CDR3: CAISEGGSAYNEQFF. DNA of the CDR3: TGTGCCATCAGTGAAGGCGGGAGCGCCTACAATGAGCAGTTCTTC.

A remark on this clone: An end of the junction differs from the germline gene, which may be a read error. The J gene is TRBJ2-1, the V gene TRBV9; weak D call: TRBD2 (5 bases). This CDR3 is built from 13 residues. CDR1 and CDR2 (germline): SGDLS, YYNGEE. The CDR3 sequence: CARSGAQYNEQFF. The CDR3 DNA follows: TGTGCCAGGAGCGGTGCTCAGTACAATGAGCAGTTCTTC.

The chain links TRBV6-1 to TRBJ1-1; D gene ambiguous. The CDR3 has 14 amino acids. Germline CDR1 MNHNS, CDR2 SASEGT. V was cut by 4 bases and J by 1 base, with 10 bases left in between. This chain's CDR3 is CASSALEGNTEAFF. CDR3 DNA: TGTGCCAGCAGTGCTTTGGAGGGGAACACTGAAGCTTTCTTT.

The chain joins TRBV6-1 to TRBJ1-5, with TRBD1 matching 8 bases. The CDR3 is made up of 13 amino acids. Germline CDR1 reads MNHNS; CDR2 reads SASEGT. The ends lost 11 bases at V and 5 bases at J; junction bases unmatched: 8. CDR3 sequence reads: CAVQGDPYQPQHF. CDR3 DNA sequence: TGTGCCGTACAGGGGGACCCTTATCAGCCCCAGCATTTT.

The genes are TRBV19 and TRBJ2-7, with 8 bases that match TRBD2. The V gene's germline CDR1 is LNHDA and CDR2 SQIVND (reference sequence). This CDR3 has 15 amino acids. The junction had 6 bases not matched to a gene; V was cut back by 3 bases and J by 2 bases. CDR3 DNA: TGTGCCAGTAGTATCCAAACAGCGGGAGCCTACGAGCAGTACTTC. Protein sequence: CASSIQTAGAYEQYF.